This TCR beta chain emerged from a study of cytomegalovirus exposure and HLA in healthy donors. General observations from the study: In a later analysis, at a false discovery rate of 0.05, over 15,000 TCR beta sequences matched HLA alleles. TCR beta V- and J-gene trimming, according to a later analysis, was linked to a missense DCLRE1C variant. A cluster of highly shared sequence variants was likely a sequencing artifact.

The donors were healthy bone marrow donors. Trimming left V 7 bases short and J 4 bases short, with 19 bases between. Germline lookup yields CDR1 LNHDA and CDR2 SQIVND (reference sequence). The CDR3 extends over 15 amino acids. The PCR was carried out with 60 Vbeta primers and 13 Jbeta primers. Profiled with immunoSEQ multiplex PCR; TCRdb holds only in-frame clones, not every one. The top ten clones hold roughly a quarter of a sample with 60,000 to 70,000 clones, approximately 82% of them seen once. This clone showed up just a few times. Its antigen is still unknown. The TCR was taken from a woman aged 40 to 50 in good health and CMV-seropositive. Material: PBMCs. The chain combines TRBV19 with TRBJ1-1; perhaps TRBD1 as D (6 bases). The CDR3 DNA sequence: TGTGCCAGTAAGCTGGGGCAGGGGCGGTTCACTGAAGCTTTCTTT. Protein: CASKLGQGRFTEAFF.